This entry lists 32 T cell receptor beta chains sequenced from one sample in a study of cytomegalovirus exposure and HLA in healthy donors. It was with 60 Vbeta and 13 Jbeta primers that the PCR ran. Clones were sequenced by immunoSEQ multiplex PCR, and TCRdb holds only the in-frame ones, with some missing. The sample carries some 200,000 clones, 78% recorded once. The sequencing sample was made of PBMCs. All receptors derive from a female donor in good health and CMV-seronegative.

In DNA, the CDR3 is TGTGCCAGCAGTGGGACTAGCGGGGCCGGTGAGCAGTTCTTC. This encodes CASSGTSGAGEQFF. V usage is TRBV5-4 and J usage is TRBJ2-1, with 13 bases that match TRBD2. In germline, CDR1 is SGHNT, CDR2 YYREEE (reference sequence). The J segment lost 9 bases and the V segment lost 5 bases, leaving 5 bases of the junction unmatched. The CDR3 spans 14 residues.

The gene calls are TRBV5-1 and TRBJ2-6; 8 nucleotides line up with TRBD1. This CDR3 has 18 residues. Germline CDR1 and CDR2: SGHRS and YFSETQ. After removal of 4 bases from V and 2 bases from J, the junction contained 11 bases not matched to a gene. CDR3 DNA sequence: TGCGCCAGCAGCGGCCCGACAGGGGTGGTGGCTGGGGCCAACGTCCTGACTTTC. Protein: CASSGPTGVVAGANVLTF. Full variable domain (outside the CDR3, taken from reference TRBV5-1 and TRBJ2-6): KAGVTQTPRYLIKTRGQQVTLSCSPISGHRSVSWYQQTPGQGLQFLFEYFSETQRNKGNFPGRFSGRQFSNSRSEMNVSTLELGDSALYLCASSGPTGVVAGANVLTFGAGSRLTVL.

The CDR3 DNA sequence: TGTGCCAGCAGCCCCCAGGGGTTCGCGAACACCGGGGAGCTGTTTTTT. Translation: CASSPQGFANTGELFF. The V and J genes are TRBV11-2 and TRBJ2-2; perhaps TRBD1 as D (6 bases). CDR3 length: 16 residues. Trimming pared 5 bases from V and 0 bases from J, leaving 13 bases between. Per the germline V gene, CDR1 is SGHAT and CDR2 is FQNNGV.

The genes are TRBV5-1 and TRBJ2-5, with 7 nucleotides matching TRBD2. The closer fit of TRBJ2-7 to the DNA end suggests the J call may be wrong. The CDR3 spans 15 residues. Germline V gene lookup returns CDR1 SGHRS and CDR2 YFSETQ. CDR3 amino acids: CASSFYGGNTDEQYF. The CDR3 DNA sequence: TGCGCCAGCAGCTTCTACGGGGGGAATACGGACGAGCAGTACTTC.

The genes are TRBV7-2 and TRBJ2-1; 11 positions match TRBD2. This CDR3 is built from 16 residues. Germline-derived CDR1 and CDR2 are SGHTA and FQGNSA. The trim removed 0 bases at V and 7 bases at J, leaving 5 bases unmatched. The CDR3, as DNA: TGTGCCAGCAGCTTAGCTAGCGGGAGGGCCACGAATGAGCAGTTCTTC. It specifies CASSLASGRATNEQFF.

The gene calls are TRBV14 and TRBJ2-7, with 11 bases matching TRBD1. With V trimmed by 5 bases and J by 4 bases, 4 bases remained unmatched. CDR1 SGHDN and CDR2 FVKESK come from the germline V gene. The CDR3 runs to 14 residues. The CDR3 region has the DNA TGTGCCAGCAGCGGACAGGGGGCGCGTTACGAGCAGTACTTC. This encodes CASSGQGARYEQYF.

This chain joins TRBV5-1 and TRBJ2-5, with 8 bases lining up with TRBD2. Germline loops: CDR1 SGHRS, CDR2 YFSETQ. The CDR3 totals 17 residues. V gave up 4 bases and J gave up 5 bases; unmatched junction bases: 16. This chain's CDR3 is CASSPRGPGPGGETQYF. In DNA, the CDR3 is TGCGCCAGCAGCCCGCGGGGGCCAGGCCCGGGGGGGGAGACCCAGTACTTC.

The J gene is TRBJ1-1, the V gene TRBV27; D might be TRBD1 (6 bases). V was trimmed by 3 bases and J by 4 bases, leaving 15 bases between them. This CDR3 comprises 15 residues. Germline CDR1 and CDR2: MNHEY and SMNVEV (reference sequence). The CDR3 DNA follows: TGTGCCAGCAGTTTGTTTAGTCGAGGGGGCACTGAAGCTTTCTTT. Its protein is CASSLFSRGGTEAFF.

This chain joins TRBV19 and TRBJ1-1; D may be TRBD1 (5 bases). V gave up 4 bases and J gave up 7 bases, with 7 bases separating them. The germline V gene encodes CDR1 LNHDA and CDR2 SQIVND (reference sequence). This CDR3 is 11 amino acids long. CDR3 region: CASSRGHEAFF. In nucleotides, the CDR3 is TGTGCCAGTAGTAGAGGACATGAAGCTTTCTTT.

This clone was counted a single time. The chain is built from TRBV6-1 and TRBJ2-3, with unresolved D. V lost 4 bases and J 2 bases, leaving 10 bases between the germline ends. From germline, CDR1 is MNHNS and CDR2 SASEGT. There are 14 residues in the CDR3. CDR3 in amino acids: CASSAVYHTDTQYF. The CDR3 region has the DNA TGTGCCAGCAGTGCTGTCTACCACACAGATACGCAGTATTTT.

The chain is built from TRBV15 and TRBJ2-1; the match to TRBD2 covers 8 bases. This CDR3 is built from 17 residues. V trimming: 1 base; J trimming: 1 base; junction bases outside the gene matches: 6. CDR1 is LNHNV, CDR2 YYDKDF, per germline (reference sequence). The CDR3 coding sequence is TGTGCCACCAGCAGAGGGTTACAGCGGGGGTCCTACAATGAGCAGTTCTTC. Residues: CATSRGLQRGSYNEQFF.

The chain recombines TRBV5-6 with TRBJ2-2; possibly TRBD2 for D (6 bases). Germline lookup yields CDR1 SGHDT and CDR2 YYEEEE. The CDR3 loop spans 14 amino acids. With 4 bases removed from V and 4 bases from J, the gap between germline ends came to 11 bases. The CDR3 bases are TGTGCCAGCAGCCGCGGGACTTTCACCGGGGAGCTGTTTTTT. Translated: CASSRGTFTGELFF.

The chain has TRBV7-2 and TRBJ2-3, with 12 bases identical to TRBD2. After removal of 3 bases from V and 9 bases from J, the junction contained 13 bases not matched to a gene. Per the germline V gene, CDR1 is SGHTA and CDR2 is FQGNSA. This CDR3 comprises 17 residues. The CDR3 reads CASSFQLAGGLAGTQYF. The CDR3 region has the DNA TGTGCCAGCAGCTTTCAACTAGCGGGAGGACTCGCAGGCACGCAGTATTTT.

The CDR3 here is CASSDPRAGVGPDTQYF. The CDR3 DNA follows: TGTGCCAGCAGTGACCCCCGAGCGGGAGTAGGTCCAGATACGCAGTATTTT. The chain carries TRBV25-1 and TRBJ2-3; 8 bases agree with TRBD2. The V gene end was trimmed by 3 bases and the J gene end by 4 bases; junction bases not matched to a gene: 12. Germline CDR1 is MGHDK and CDR2 is SYGVNS. This CDR3 has 17 amino acids.

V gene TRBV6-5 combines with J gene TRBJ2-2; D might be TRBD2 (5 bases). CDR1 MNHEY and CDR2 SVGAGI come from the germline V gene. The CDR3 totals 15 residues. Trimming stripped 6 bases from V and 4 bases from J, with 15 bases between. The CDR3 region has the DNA TGTGCCAGCAGGAAATTACTAGGACCCACCGGGGAGCTGTTTTTT. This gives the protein CASRKLLGPTGELFF.

The CDR3 sequence: CASSHFGLALRTDTQYF. CDR3 coding DNA: TGTGCCAGCAGCCATTTTGGACTAGCCCTAAGGACAGATACGCAGTATTTT. The chain carries TRBV14 and TRBJ2-3; 8 nucleotides match TRBD2. Per germline, CDR1 SGHDN and CDR2 FVKESK. V lost 3 bases to trimming and J lost 3 bases; unmatched junction nucleotides: 11. CDR3 length: 17 residues.

CDR3: CASSLEGLAGGIGEQFF. The CDR3 DNA is TGCGCCAGCAGCTTGGAGGGGCTAGCGGGGGGTATCGGTGAGCAGTTCTTC. The V call is TRBV5-1, the J call TRBJ2-1; TRBD2 agrees at 11 bases. The V segment lost 0 bases and the J segment 9 bases; nucleotides outside the gene matches: 11. The CDR3 loop spans 17 amino acids. In germline, CDR1 is SGHRS, CDR2 YFSETQ.

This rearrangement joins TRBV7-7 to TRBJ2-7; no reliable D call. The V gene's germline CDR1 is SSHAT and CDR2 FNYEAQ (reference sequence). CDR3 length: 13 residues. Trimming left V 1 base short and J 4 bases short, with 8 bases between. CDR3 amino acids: CASSLGAEYEQYF. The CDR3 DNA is TGTGCCAGCAGCTTAGGCGCGGAATACGAGCAGTACTTC.

The CDR3 reads CAISPGQGANEQFF. The CDR3 DNA reads as TGTGCCATCAGCCCGGGACAGGGGGCTAATGAGCAGTTCTTC. V and J are TRBV10-3 and TRBJ2-1; 12 bases map to TRBD1. V shed 6 bases and J 7 bases; nucleotides not matched to a gene: 4. CDR3 size: 14 residues. The germline V gene has CDR1 ENHRY and CDR2 SYGVKD.

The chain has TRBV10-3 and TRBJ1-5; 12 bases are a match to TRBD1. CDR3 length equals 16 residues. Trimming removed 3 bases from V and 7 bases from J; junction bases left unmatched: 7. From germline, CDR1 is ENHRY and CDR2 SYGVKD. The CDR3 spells CAISETGQGAGQPQHF. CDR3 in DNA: TGTGCCATCAGTGAAACGGGACAGGGGGCTGGACAGCCCCAGCATTTT.

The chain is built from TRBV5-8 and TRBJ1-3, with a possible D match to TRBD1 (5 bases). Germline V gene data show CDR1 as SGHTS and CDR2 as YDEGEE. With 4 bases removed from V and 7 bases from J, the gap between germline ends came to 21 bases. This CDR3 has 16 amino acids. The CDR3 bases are TGTGCCAGCAGCCCGGAGCGGGGGATCCTGGGGAACACCATATATTTT. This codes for CASSPERGILGNTIYF.

The CDR3 nucleotides are TGTGCCAGCAACCAAGGACAGGGGGTGGGAGATGAGCAGTTCTTC. Its translation is CASNQGQGVGDEQFF. This sequence joins TRBV7-9 and TRBJ2-1; TRBD1 aligns across 10 bases. The CDR3 is made up of 15 amino acids. CDR1 is SEHNR and CDR2 is FQNEAQ in the germline V gene (reference sequence). Trimming at V came to 7 bases and at J to 8 bases, leaving 11 bases not matched to a gene.

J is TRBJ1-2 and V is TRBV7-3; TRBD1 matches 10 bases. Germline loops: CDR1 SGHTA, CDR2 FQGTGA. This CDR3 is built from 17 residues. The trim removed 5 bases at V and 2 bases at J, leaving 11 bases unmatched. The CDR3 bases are TGTGCCAGCAGCCTCCAAGCCGGGACAGGGGCCAACTATGGCTACACCTTC. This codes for CASSLQAGTGANYGYTF.

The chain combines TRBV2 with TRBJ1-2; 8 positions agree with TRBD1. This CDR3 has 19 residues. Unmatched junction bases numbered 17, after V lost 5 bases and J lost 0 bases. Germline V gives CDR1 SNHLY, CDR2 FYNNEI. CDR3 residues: CASSPDVTRDRPANYGYTF. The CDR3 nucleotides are TGTGCCAGCAGTCCCGATGTAACACGGGACAGGCCTGCTAACTATGGCTACACCTTC.

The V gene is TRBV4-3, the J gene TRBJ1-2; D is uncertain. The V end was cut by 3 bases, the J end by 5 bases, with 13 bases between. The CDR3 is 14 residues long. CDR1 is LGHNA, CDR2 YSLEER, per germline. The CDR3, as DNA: TGCGCCAGCAGCCAGAGGGTTTTACCTTATGGCTACACCTTC. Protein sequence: CASSQRVLPYGYTF.

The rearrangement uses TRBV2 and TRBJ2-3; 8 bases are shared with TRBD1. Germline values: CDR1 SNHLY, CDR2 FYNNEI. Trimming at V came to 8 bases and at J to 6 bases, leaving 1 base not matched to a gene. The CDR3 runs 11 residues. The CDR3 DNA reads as TGTGCCAGCGGGGACAGGGATACGCAGTATTTT. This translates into CASGDRDTQYF.

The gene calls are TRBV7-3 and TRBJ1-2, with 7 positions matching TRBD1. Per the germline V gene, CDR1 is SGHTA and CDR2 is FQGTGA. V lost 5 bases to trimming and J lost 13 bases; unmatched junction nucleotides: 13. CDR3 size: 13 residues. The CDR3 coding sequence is TGTGCCAGCAGCGAAAACAGGGGCCCTGCTCGCACCTTC. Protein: CASSENRGPARTF.

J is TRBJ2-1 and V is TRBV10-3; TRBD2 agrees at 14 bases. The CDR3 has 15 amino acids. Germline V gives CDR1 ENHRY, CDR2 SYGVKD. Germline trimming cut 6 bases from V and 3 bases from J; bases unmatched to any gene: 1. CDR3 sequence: CAISGTSGSYNEQFF. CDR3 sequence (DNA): TGTGCCATCAGCGGGACTAGCGGGAGCTACAATGAGCAGTTCTTC.

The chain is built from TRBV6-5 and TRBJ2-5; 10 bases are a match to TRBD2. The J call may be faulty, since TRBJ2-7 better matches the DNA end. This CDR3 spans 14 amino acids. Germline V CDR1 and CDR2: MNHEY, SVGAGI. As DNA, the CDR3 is TGTGCCAGCAGCCGGACTAGCGGTACTTACGAGCAGTACTTC. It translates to CASSRTSGTYEQYF.

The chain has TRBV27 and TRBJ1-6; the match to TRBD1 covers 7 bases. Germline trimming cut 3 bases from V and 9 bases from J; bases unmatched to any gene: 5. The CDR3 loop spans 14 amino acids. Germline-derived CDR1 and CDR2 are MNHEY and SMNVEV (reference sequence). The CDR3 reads CASSFTGEFSPLHF. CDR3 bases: TGTGCCAGCAGTTTCACAGGGGAGTTTTCACCCCTCCACTTT.

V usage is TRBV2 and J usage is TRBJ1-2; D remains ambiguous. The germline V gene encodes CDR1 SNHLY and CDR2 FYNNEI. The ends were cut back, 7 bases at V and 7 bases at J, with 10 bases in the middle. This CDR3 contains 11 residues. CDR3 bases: TGTGCCAGCACCCCCCTAGTTGGCTACACCTTC. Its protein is CASTPLVGYTF. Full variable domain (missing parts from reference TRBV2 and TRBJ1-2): EPEVTQTPSHQVTQMGQEVILRCVPISNHLYFYWYRQILGQKVEFLVSFYNNEISEKSEIFDDQFSVERPDGSNFTLKIRSTKLEDSAMYFCASTPLVGYTFGSGTRLTVV.

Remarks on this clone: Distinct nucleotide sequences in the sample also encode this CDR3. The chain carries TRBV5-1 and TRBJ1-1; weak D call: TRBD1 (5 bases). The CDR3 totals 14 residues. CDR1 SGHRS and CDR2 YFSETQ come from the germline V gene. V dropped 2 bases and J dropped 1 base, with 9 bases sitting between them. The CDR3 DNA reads TGCGCCAGCAGCTTTGACGGGGGGAACACTGAAGCTTTCTTT. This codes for CASSFDGGNTEAFF.